The rows below give T cell receptor beta chains drawn from one sample of a study of cytomegalovirus exposure and HLA in healthy donors. Produced via immunoSEQ multiplex PCR; TCRdb's table is partial and in-frame only. The data contain 120,000 or so clones, approximately 88% of them singletons. Sequencing was carried out using PBMCs. The receptor source for this set is a woman younger than 45 in good health and CMV-seropositive. The CDR3 runs from the conserved cysteine through the conserved F or W. D genes are given only for firm matches. The size entry is marked missing in some rows and otherwise reads once, few, many or a size class.

>TRBJ1-2|NA|TRBV9|once
TGTGCCAGCAGCGTAGGTTCAGGCCCTAACTATGGCTACACCTTC
CASSVGSGPNYGYTF
>TRBJ2-5|NA|TRBV7-9|NA
TGTGCCAGCAGCTTAAGGCCGGGGGTGACCCAGTACTTC
CASSLRPGVTQYF
>TRBJ1-2|TRBD1|TRBV19|NA
TGTGCCAGTAGCAGGGACAGCGCCTATGGCTACACCTTC
CASSRDSAYGYTF
>TRBJ2-1|TRBD2|TRBV18|NA
TGTGCCAGCTCACCACTAGCGGGAGAGGGTTATGAGCAGTTCTTC
CASSPLAGEGYEQFF
>TRBJ2-1|TRBD2|TRBV18|once
TGTGCCAGCTCACCACCGGGACTAGCGGGAACTGAGCAGTTCTTC
CASSPPGLAGTEQFF
>TRBJ2-5|TRBD2|TRBV2|NA
TGTGCCAGCAGGGGGACTAGCGGGATAGAGACCCAGTACTTC
CASRGTSGIETQYF
>TRBJ2-1|NA|TRBV4-2|NA
TGTGCCAGCAGCCCTTCCTACCCGGAGTGGCCCTACAATGAGCAGTTCTTC
CASSPSYPEWPYNEQFF
>TRBJ2-1|TRBD2|TRBV9|NA
TGTGCCAGCAGCGGAGGACTAGCGGGAGAAGCGTTCTTC
CASSGGLAGEAFF
>TRBJ2-3|NA|TRBV7-8|NA
TGTGCCAGCAGCCCAACGAGGGTTGGCACAGATACGCAGTATTTT
CASSPTRVGTDTQYF
>TRBJ2-4|TRBD1|TRBV7-2|NA
TGTGCCAGCAGCGACAGGGGGCGCTGGGAAAACATTCAGTACTTC
CASSDRGRWENIQYF
>TRBJ1-1|TRBD1|TRBV7-3|NA
TGTGCCAGCAGCTTAGACAGGGACACTGAAGCTTTCTTT
CASSLDRDTEAFF
>TRBJ1-1|NA|TRBV2|NA
TGTGCCAGTACTGTTTACACCGGGACTTGGAACACTGAAGCTTTCTTT
CASTVYTGTWNTEAFF
>TRBJ2-1|TRBD2|TRBV5-4|NA
TGTGCCAGCAGCCCCACTAGCGTGGGGCGGGGTGAGCAGTTCTTC
CASSPTSVGRGEQFF
>TRBJ1-2|TRBD1|TRBV7-9|few
TGTGCCAGCAGCTTAAAAACAGGGGATGCTTATGGCTACACCTTC
CASSLKTGDAYGYTF
>TRBJ1-5|NA|TRBV28|NA
TGTGCCAGCAGAAGTTTCCCTAGGCCCCAGCATTTT
CASRSFPRPQHF
>TRBJ2-3|NA|TRBV7-8|NA
TGTGCCAGCAGCAAGGGGCACAGCACAGATACGCAGTATTTT
CASSKGHSTDTQYF
>TRBJ1-2|NA|TRBV6-5|once
TGTGCCAGCAGTACCCTACAGGGAATAAACTATGGCTACACCTTC
CASSTLQGINYGYTF
>TRBJ2-7|TRBD2|TRBV10-3|NA
TGTGCCATCAGTGGGACTAGCGGGAGGACGAGCTCCTACGAGCAGTACTTC
CAISGTSGRTSSYEQYF
>TRBJ2-1|TRBD2|TRBV6-5|NA
TGTGCCAGCAGTTACCCACTAGCGAATGAGCAGTTCTTC
CASSYPLANEQFF
>TRBJ2-5|NA|TRBV30|NA
TGTGCCTGGATGCGGGGCCAAGAGACCCAGTACTTC
CAWMRGQETQYF
>TRBJ2-5|NA|TRBV28|NA
TGTGCCAGCACCCCCAACCAAGAGACCCAGTACTTC
CASTPNQETQYF
>TRBJ2-7|TRBD1|TRBV5-6|NA
TGTGCCAGCAGCCGACAGGGGATAGGGAAGCAGTACTTC
CASSRQGIGKQYF
>TRBJ2-7|NA|TRBV27|NA
TGTGCCAGCAGTTCGGGGACCTTTATTGGAGGGGGCTTCGAGCAGTACTTC
CASSSGTFIGGGFEQYF
>TRBJ2-7|TRBD2|TRBV5-1|NA
TGCGCCAGCAGAGAACTAGCGCACGACTCCTACGAGCAGTACTTC
CASRELAHDSYEQYF
>TRBJ1-2|TRBD1|TRBV2|NA
TGTGCCAGCAGTGACCCAGGGGGTAGAGGTGGCTACACCTTC
CASSDPGGRGGYTF
>TRBJ2-3|TRBD1|TRBV30|NA
TGTGCCGCCCAAGGGACAGGGCACACAGATACGCAGTATTTT
CAAQGTGHTDTQYF
>TRBJ2-7|TRBD1|TRBV19|once
TGTGCCAGTAGTCCGGGACAGGCCTACGAGCAGTACTTC
CASSPGQAYEQYF
>TRBJ2-7|TRBD1|TRBV7-3|NA
TGTGCCAGCAGCCCCGGGACAGGGGGTTCCGAGCAGTACTTC
CASSPGTGGSEQYF
>TRBJ2-1|TRBD1|TRBV30|NA
TGTGCCTGGAGTGTAGGACAGGGGGAAAGGCAGTTCTTC
CAWSVGQGERQFF
>TRBJ2-2|TRBD1|TRBV9|NA
TGTGCCAGCAGCGGTCGACAGGGGGTCGGCGAGGCCGGGGAGCTGTTTTTT
CASSGRQGVGEAGELFF
>TRBJ2-1|NA|TRBV5-5|NA
TGTGCCAGCAGCTTGGCCGACCGCGGGACCCACAATGAGCAGTTCTTC
CASSLADRGTHNEQFF
>TRBJ2-1|TRBD2|TRBV29-1|NA
TGCAGCGTTGGCAGGCGGGGGTCTGAGCAGTTCTTC
CSVGRRGSEQFF
>TRBJ1-2|TRBD1|TRBV10-3|NA
TGTGCCATCAGGGGGACAGGGAGGACCTATGGCTACACCTTC
CAIRGTGRTYGYTF
>TRBJ1-3|NA|TRBV28|NA
TGTGCCAGCAGTTTATTAGTCCTACAGGGCCCCTCTGGAAACACCATATATTTT
CASSLLVLQGPSGNTIYF
>TRBJ2-7|NA|TRBV28|NA
TGTGCCACCAAGGTTGTAGGGGTATCCTACGAGCAGTACTTC
CATKVVGVSYEQYF
>TRBJ2-7|TRBD2|TRBV6-1|few
TGTGCCAGCAGTGAATTCGGCGGGGGGGCCTACGAGCAGTACTTC
CASSEFGGGAYEQYF
>TRBJ2-7|NA|TRBV5-1|NA
TGCGCCAGCAGCGCCGGAGGGACTTGGAGGCGCGAGCAGTACTTC
CASSAGGTWRREQYF
>TRBJ1-2|TRBD1|TRBV18|NA
TGTGCCAGCTCACAGACAGGGGAGGGCTACACCTTC
CASSQTGEGYTF
>TRBJ2-3|TRBD2|TRBV9|NA
TGTGCCAGCAGGGCAGGGGGACTAGCGACGGATACGCAGTATTTT
CASRAGGLATDTQYF
>TRBJ2-1|NA|TRBV4-1|NA
TGCGCCAGCAGCCAATTTTTCCTTTTGGAGACGGAGCAGTTCTTC
CASSQFFLLETEQFF
>TRBJ2-3|TRBD2|TRBV7-2|NA
TGTGCCAGCAGCTTGGCCGGGACTCCCGGGGGGTCAGATACGCAGTATTTT
CASSLAGTPGGSDTQYF
>TRBJ2-1|TRBD1|TRBV9|NA
TGTGCCAGCAGCGTCTCCGGGACAGGGGTGAATGAGCAGTTCTTC
CASSVSGTGVNEQFF
>TRBJ2-7|NA|TRBV5-1|NA
TGCGCCAGCAGCTTGACAGATTCCTACGAGCAGTACTTC
CASSLTDSYEQYF
>TRBJ1-6|TRBD1|TRBV18|NA
TGTGCCAGCTCACCAGAGGCAGGGGGCACTTCACCCCTCCACTTT
CASSPEAGGTSPLHF
>TRBJ2-5|TRBD1|TRBV19|NA
TGTGCCAGTGGACAGGCGATCAAGGAGACCCAGTACTTC
CASGQAIKETQYF
>TRBJ2-3|TRBD1|TRBV13|NA
TGTGCCAGCAGCTTAGGACAGGGGACAGATACGCAGTATTTT
CASSLGQGTDTQYF
>TRBJ2-2|TRBD2|TRBV7-2|NA
TGTGCCAGCAGGTCTACTAGCGGGACTAACACCGGGGAGCTGTTTTTT
CASRSTSGTNTGELFF
>TRBJ1-5|NA|TRBV6-5|NA
TGTGCCAGCAGCCTCACGGGGAGGGCGGATCAGCCCCAGCATTTT
CASSLTGRADQPQHF
>TRBJ2-1|TRBD1|TRBV5-1|many
TGCGCCAGCAGCGCCATAGCGACCCGGGACAGGGCTTTCTTC
CASSAIATRDRAFF
>TRBJ2-7|NA|TRBV6-1|NA
TGTGCCAGCAGTGAATCGGTCTTCTTAGGGGGTACCCACGAGCAGTACTTC
CASSESVFLGGTHEQYF
>TRBJ2-1|TRBD2|TRBV2|NA
TGTGCCAGCGCCTCGGAACAGCGGGGGGTGTCCTACAATGAGCAGTTCTTC
CASASEQRGVSYNEQFF
>TRBJ2-7|TRBD1|TRBV6-1|NA
TGTGCCAGCACCCCAGGGGGCCTTAGCTCCTACGAGCAGTACTTC
CASTPGGLSSYEQYF